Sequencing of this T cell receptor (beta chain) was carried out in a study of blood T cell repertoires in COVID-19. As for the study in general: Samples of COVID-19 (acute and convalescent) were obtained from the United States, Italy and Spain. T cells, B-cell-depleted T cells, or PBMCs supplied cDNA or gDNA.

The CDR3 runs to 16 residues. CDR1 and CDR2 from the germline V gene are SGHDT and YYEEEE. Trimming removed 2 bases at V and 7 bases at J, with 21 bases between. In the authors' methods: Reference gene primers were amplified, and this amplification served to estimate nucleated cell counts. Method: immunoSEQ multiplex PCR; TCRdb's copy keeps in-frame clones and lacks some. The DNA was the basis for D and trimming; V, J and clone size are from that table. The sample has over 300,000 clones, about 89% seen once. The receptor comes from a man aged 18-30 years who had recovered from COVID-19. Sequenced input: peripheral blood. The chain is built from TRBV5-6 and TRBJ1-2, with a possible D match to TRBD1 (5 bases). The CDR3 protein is CASSFVDSPITGGYTF. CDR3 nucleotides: TGTGCCAGCAGCTTTGTTGACAGTCCCATTACGGGTGGCTACACCTTC.